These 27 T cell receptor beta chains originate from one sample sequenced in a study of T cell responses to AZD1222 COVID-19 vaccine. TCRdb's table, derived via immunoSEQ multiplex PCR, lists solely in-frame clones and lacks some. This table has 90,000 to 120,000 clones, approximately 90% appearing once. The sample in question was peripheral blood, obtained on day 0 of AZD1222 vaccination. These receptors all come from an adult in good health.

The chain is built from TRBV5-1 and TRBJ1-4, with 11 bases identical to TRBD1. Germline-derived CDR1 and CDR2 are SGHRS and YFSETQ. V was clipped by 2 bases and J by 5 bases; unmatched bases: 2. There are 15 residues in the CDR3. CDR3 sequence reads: CASSLGTGGNEKLFF. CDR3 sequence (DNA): TGCGCCAGCAGCTTAGGGACAGGGGGGAATGAAAAACTGTTTTTT.

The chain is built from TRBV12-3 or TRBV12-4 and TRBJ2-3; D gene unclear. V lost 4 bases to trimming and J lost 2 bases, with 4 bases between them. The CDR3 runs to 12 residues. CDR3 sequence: CASSSHTDTQYF. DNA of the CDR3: TGTGCCAGCAGTTCCCACACAGATACGCAGTATTTT.

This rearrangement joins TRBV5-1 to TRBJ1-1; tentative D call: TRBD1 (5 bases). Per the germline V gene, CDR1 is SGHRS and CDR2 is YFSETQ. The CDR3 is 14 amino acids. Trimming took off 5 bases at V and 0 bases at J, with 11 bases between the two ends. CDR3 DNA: TGCGCCAGCAGGCCGGGACTGATGAACACTGAAGCTTTCTTT. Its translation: CASRPGLMNTEAFF. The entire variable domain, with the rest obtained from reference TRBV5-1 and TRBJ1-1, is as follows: KAGVTQTPRYLIKTRGQQVTLSCSPISGHRSVSWYQQTPGQGLQFLFEYFSETQRNKGNFPGRFSGRQFSNSRSEMNVSTLELGDSALYLCASRPGLMNTEAFFGQGTRLTVV.

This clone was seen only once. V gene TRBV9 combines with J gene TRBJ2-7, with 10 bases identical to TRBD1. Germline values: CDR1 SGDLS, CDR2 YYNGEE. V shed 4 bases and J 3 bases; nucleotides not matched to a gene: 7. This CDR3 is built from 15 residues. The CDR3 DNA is TGTGCCAGCAGCTCATTGGGGACAGGGGTCTACGAGCAGTACTTC. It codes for CASSSLGTGVYEQYF.

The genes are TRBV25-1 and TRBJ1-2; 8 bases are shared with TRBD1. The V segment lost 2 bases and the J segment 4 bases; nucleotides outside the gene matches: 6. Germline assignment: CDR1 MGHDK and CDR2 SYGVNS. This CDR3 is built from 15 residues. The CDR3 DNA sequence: TGTGCCAGCAGTGAACACGACAGGGGAAGCTATGGCTACACCTTC. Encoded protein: CASSEHDRGSYGYTF.

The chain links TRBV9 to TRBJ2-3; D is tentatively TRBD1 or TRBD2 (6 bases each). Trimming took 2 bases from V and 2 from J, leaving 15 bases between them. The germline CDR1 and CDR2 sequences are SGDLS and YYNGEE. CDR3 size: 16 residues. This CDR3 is CASSVKTWGATDTQYF. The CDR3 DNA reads TGTGCCAGCAGCGTTAAAACGTGGGGGGCCACAGATACGCAGTATTTT. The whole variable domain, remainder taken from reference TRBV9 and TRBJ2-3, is DSGVTQTPKHLITATGQRVTLRCSPRSGDLSVYWYQQSLDQGLQFLIQYYNGEERAKGNILERFSAQQFPDLHSELNLSSLELGDSALYFCASSVKTWGATDTQYFGPGTRLTVL.

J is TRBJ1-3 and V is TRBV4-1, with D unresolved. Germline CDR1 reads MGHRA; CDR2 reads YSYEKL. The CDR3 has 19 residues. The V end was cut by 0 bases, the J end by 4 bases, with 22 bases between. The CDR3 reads CASSQDGLPAAGIGNTIYF. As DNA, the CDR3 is TGCGCCAGCAGCCAAGATGGTCTCCCGGCGGCTGGGATCGGAAACACCATATATTTT.

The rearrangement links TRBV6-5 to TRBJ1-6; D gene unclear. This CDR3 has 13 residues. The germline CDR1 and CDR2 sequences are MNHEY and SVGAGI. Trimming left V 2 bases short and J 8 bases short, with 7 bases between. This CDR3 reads CASSYAGDSPLHF. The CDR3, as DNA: TGTGCCAGCAGTTACGCCGGGGATTCACCCCTCCACTTT.

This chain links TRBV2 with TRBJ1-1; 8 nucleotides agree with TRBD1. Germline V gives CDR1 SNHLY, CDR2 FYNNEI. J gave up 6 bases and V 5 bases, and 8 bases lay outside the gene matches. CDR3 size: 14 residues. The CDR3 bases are TGTGCCAGCAGTTGGCAGGGGGCGATATCTGAAGCTTTCTTT. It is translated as CASSWQGAISEAFF.

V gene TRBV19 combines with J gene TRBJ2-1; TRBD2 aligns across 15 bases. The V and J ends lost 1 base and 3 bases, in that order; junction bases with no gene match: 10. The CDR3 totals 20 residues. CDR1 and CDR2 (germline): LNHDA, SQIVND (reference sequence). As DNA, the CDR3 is TGTGCCAGTAGTATAGGGACCGCGGGACTAGCGGGGGGACGCTACAATGAGCAGTTCTTC. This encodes CASSIGTAGLAGGRYNEQFF.

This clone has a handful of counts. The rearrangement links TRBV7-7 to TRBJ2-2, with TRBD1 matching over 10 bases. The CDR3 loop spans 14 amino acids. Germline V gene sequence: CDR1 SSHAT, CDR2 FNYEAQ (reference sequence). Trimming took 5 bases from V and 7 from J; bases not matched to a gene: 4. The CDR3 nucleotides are TGTGCCAGCAGCACGGGACAGGGGTTCGGGGAGCTGTTTTTT. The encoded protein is CASSTGQGFGELFF. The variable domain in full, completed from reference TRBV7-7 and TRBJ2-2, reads GAGVSQSPRYKVTKRGQDVTLRCDPISSHATLYWYQQALGQGPEFLTYFNYEAQPDKSGLPSDRFSAERPEGSISTLTIQRTEQRDSAMYRCASSTGQGFGELFFGEGSRLTVL.

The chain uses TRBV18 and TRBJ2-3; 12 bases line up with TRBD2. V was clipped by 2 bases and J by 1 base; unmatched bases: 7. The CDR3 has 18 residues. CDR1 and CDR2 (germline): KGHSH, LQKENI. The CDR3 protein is CASSPFPPSGGGTDTQYF. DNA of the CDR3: TGTGCCAGCTCACCATTCCCCCCTAGCGGGGGGGGCACAGATACGCAGTATTTT. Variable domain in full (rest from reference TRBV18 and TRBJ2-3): NAGVMQNPRHLVRRRGQEARLRCSPMKGHSHVYWYRQLPEEGLKFMVYLQKENIIDESGMPKERFSAEFPKEGPSILRIQQVVRGDSAAYFCASSPFPPSGGGTDTQYFGPGTRLTVL.

The CDR3 DNA follows: TGTGCCACCAGCAGAGATGCCCAGGGGGGCAACAATGAGCAGTTCTTC. Amino acids: CATSRDAQGGNNEQFF. J is TRBJ2-1 and V is TRBV15, with a weak D call TRBD1 (7 bases). Per the germline V gene, CDR1 is LNHNV and CDR2 is YYDKDF (reference sequence). The CDR3 length is 16 residues. V was trimmed by 0 bases and J by 5 bases, leaving 14 bases between them.

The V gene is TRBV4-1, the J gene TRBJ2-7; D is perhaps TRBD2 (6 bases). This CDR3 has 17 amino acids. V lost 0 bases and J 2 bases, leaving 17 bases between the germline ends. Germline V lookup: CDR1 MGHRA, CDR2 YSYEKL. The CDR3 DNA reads TGCGCCAGCAGCCAAGATCTAGCCCCGCGGGAAGCCTACGAGCAGTACTTC. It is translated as CASSQDLAPREAYEQYF.

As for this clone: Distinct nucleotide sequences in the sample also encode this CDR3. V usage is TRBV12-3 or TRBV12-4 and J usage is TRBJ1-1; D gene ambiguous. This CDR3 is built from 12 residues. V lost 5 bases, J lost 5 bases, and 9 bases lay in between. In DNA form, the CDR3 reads TGTGCCAGCAGTCGGACTTTAACTGAAGCTTTCTTT. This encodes CASSRTLTEAFF.

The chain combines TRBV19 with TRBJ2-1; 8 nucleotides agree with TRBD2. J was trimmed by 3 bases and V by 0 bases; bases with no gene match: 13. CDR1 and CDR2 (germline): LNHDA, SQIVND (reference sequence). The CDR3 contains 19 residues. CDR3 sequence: CASSIESGLVGGSYNEQFF. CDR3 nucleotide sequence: TGTGCCAGTAGTATAGAGTCGGGACTAGTGGGGGGGAGCTACAATGAGCAGTTCTTC.

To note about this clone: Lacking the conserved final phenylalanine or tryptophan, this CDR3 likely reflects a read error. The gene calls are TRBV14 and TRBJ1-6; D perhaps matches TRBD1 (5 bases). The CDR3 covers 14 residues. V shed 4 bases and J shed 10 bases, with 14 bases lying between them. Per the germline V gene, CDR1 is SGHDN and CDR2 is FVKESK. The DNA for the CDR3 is TGTGCCAGCAGCCCCGGGACTGGGGGATCACCCCTCCACCTT. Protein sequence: CASSPGTGGSPLHL.

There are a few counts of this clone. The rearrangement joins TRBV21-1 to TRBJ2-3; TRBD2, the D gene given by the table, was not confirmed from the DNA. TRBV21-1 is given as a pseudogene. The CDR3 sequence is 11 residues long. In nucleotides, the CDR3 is TGTGCCAGCAGCAAAGCCGGTACGCAGTATTTT. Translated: CASSKAGTQYF.

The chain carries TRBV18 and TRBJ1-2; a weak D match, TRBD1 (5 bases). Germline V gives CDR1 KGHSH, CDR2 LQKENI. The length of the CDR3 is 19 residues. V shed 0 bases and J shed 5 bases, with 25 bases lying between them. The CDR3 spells CASSPPRTHPEDRAYGYTF. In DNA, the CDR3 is TGTGCCAGCTCACCACCAAGGACACATCCAGAGGACCGCGCATATGGCTACACCTTC. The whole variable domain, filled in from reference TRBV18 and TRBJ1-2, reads NAGVMQNPRHLVRRRGQEARLRCSPMKGHSHVYWYRQLPEEGLKFMVYLQKENIIDESGMPKERFSAEFPKEGPSILRIQQVVRGDSAAYFCASSPPRTHPEDRAYGYTFGSGTRLTVV.

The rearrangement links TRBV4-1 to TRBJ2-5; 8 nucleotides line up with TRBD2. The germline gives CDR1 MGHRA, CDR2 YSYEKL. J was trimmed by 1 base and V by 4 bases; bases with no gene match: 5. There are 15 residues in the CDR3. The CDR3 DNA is TGCGCCAGCAGCCGACGGACTAGCCCCCAAGAGACCCAGTACTTC. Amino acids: CASSRRTSPQETQYF.

As DNA, the CDR3 is TGTGCCAGCGCCCCGTGGGCTAGTGGAGCCACTACGCAGTATTTT. This sequence encodes CASAPWASGATTQYF. The chain recombines TRBV19 with TRBJ2-3; D remains ambiguous. Germline assignment: CDR1 LNHDA and CDR2 SQIVND (reference sequence). V gave up 9 bases and J gave up 8 bases, with 24 bases separating them. The CDR3 contains 15 residues.

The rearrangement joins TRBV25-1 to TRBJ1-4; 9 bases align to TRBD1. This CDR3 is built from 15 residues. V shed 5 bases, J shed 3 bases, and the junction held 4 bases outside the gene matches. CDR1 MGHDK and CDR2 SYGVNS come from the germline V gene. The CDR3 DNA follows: TGTGCCAGCAGTTACACAGGGGGCGCTAATGAAAAACTGTTTTTT. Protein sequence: CASSYTGGANEKLFF.

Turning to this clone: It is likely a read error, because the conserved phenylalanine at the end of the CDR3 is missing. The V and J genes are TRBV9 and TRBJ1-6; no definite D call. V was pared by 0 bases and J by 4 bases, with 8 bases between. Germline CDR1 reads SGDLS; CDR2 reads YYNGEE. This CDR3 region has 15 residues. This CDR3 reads CASSVDGHYNSPLHL. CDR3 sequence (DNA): TGTGCCAGCAGCGTAGACGGCCATTATAATTCACCCCTCCACCTT.

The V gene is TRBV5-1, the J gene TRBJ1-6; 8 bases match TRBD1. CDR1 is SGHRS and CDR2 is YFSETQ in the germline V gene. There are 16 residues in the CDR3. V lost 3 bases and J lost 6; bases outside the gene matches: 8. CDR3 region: CASSSSPTGGNSPLHF. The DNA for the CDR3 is TGCGCCAGCAGCTCAAGTCCCACAGGGGGTAATTCACCCCTCCACTTT.

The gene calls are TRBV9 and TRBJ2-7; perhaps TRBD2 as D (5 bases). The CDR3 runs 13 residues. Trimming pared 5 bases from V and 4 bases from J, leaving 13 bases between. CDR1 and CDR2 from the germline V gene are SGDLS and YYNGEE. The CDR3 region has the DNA TGTGCCAGCAGTCCGGGGTCAGCATACGAGCAGTACTTC. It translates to CASSPGSAYEQYF. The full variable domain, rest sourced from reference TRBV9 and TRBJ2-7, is DSGVTQTPKHLITATGQRVTLRCSPRSGDLSVYWYQQSLDQGLQFLIQYYNGEERAKGNILERFSAQQFPDLHSELNLSSLELGDSALYFCASSPGSAYEQYFGPGTRLTVT.

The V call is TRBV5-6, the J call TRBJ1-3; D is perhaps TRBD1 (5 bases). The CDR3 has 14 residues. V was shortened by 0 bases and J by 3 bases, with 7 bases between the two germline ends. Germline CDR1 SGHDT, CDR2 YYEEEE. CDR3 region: CASSLAGVGNTIYF. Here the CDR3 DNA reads TGTGCCAGCAGCTTGGCGGGGGTTGGAAACACCATATATTTT.

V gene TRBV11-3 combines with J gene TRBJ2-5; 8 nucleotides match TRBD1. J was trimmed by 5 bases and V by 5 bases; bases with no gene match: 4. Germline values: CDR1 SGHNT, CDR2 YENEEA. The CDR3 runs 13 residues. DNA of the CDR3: TGTGCCAGCAGCGAGGACAGGGAGGAGACCCAGTACTTC. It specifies CASSEDREETQYF.